This T cell receptor (beta chain) stems from a study of blood T cell repertoires in COVID-19. Generated by immunoSEQ multiplex PCR, the TCRdb table keeps only in-frame clones and is missing some. The profile shows fewer than 200,000 clones, about 85% of them singletons. CDR1 is SGHRS and CDR2 is YFSETQ in the germline V gene. V trimming: 2 bases; J trimming: 1 base; junction bases outside the gene matches: 5. The CDR3 loop spans 15 amino acids. This TCR was recovered from a woman aged 45-59 years with COVID-19, enrolled during active disease. Sequencing was done on a sample of peripheral blood. The chain carries TRBV5-1 and TRBJ2-5, with TRBD1 matching 7 bases. The CDR3 loop reads CASSFWGQFQETQYF. The CDR3 DNA is TGCGCCAGCAGCTTTTGGGGACAGTTCCAAGAGACCCAGTACTTC. Full variable domain (outside the CDR3, taken from reference TRBV5-1 and TRBJ2-5): KAGVTQTPRYLIKTRGQQVTLSCSPISGHRSVSWYQQTPGQGLQFLFEYFSETQRNKGNFPGRFSGRQFSNSRSEMNVSTLELGDSALYLCASSFWGQFQETQYFGPGTRLLVL.